These 5 T cell receptor beta chains originate from one sample sequenced in a study of T cells in Graves' hyperthyroidism and ophthalmopathy. RNA transcripts gave rise to amplified TCR beta CDR3 regions. During a first-round RT-PCR of the TCR CDR3, the HTBI primer set was used. MiXCR was run by TCRdb on the multiplex PCR reads, yielding one entry per CDR3 protein. The sample has fewer than 600,000 distinct CDR3 sequences, approximately 14% seen once. Material for sequencing was blood. All receptors come from a young woman with Graves' hyperthyroidism.

The V call is TRBV20-1, the J call TRBJ2-7; 9 nucleotides agree with TRBD1. The DNA matches TRBJ2-1 better at its end, which makes the J call doubtful. Germline values: CDR1 DFQATT, CDR2 SNEGSKA (reference sequence). This CDR3 has 14 residues. The CDR3 region has the DNA TGCAGTGCTGCCGGGACAGGGAGCACCTACGAGCAGTTCTTC. It yields the protein CSAAGTGSTYEQFF.

This clonotype was counted at least ten times. This sequence joins TRBV12-3 or TRBV12-4 and TRBJ1-1; no clear D gene. There are 12 residues in the CDR3. V shed 3 bases and J shed 1 base, with 3 bases lying between them. The CDR3 here is CASSFWNTEAFF. The CDR3 DNA reads TGTGCCAGCAGTTTTTGGAACACTGAAGCTTTCTTT.

This clonotype was recorded many times. The chain is built from TRBV19 and TRBJ1-1; TRBD1 matches 7 bases. CDR1 and CDR2 (germline): LNHDA, SQIVND (reference sequence). Trimming cost V 2 bases and J 1 base; bases outside gene matches: 1. The CDR3 length is 14 residues. The chain's CDR3 is CASSIRGRNTEAFF. The CDR3 DNA follows: TGTGCCAGTAGTATAAGGGGGCGGAACACTGAAGCTTTCTTT.

The chain is built from TRBV3-1 and TRBJ1-5; no clear D gene. This CDR3 comprises 15 residues. Between the trimmed V and J ends, which lost 6 bases and 0 bases, there was a span of 12 bases. Germline V gene lookup returns CDR1 LGHDT and CDR2 YNNKEL (reference sequence). CDR3 amino acids: CASSSETYSNQPQHF. The CDR3 DNA sequence: TGTGCCAGCAGTTCGGAGACCTATAGCAATCAGCCCCAGCATTTT.

As to this clonotype: A read error may explain this, as a much larger clone is one base away. J is TRBJ2-7 and V is TRBV18; 8 bases are shared with TRBD2. There are 15 residues in the CDR3. The V gene's germline CDR1 is KGHSH and CDR2 LQKENI. The CDR3 nucleotides read TGTGCCAGCTCACCAGCTAGCGGGCCTCTCTACGAGCGGTACTTC. This sequence encodes CASSPASGPLYERYF.